A selection of T cell receptor beta chains follows, all from one sample in a study of cytomegalovirus exposure and HLA in healthy donors. TCRdb's table, derived via immunoSEQ multiplex PCR, lists solely in-frame clones and lacks some. This sample has 210,000 or so clones; 65% to 80% occur once, and the top ten carry roughly a sixth. Sample: PBMCs. These TCRs come from a middle-aged man in good health and CMV-seronegative. The CDR3 runs from the conserved cysteine through the conserved F or W. D genes are given only for firm matches. The size field is filled for only some rows; it gives once, few, many or a size class.

v_gene	j_gene	abundance	d_gene	CDR3nt	CDR3aa
TRBV5-1	TRBJ2-7	-	TRBD1	TGCGCCAGCAGCTCGGACAGGGGTCTTTACGAGCAGTACTTC	CASSSDRGLYEQYF
TRBV5-1	TRBJ1-1	-	TRBD1	TGCGCCAGCAGCTTGGTAGGGACAGTGAACACTGAAGCTTTCTTT	CASSLVGTVNTEAFF
TRBV5-1	TRBJ1-1	-	-	TGCGCCAGCAGACCAGGGCGTTCGGACACTGAAGCTTTCTTT	CASRPGRSDTEAFF
TRBV5-1	TRBJ1-1	-	-	TGCGCCAGCAGCTTGGCTGGGGGCGACACTGAAGCTTTCTTT	CASSLAGGDTEAFF
TRBV19	TRBJ2-7	once	-	TGTGCCAGTAGCCCCGACAGGAACGAGCAGTACTTC	CASSPDRNEQYF
TRBV6-1	TRBJ2-3	-	-	TGTGCCAGCAGTGTGGCGACTCCACTTTTCACAGATACGCAGTATTTT	CASSVATPLFTDTQYF
TRBV2	TRBJ1-5	-	TRBD1	TGTGCCAGCAACGGACAGGGAAGGAATCAGCCCCAGCATTTT	CASNGQGRNQPQHF
TRBV15	TRBJ2-3	once	-	TGTGCCACCAGCAGAGATTTAAACAGTCTGAACACAGATACGCAGTATTTT	CATSRDLNSLNTDTQYF
TRBV4-1	TRBJ2-2	-	-	TGCGCCAGCAGCCAACGCAGCGTCCCGAACACCGGGGAGCTGTTTTTT	CASSQRSVPNTGELFF
TRBV15	TRBJ2-2	-	TRBD1	TGTGCCACCAGCCCAAGACAGGGGAACACCGGGGAGCTGTTTTTT	CATSPRQGNTGELFF
TRBV11-1	TRBJ2-1	-	-	TGTGCCAGCAGCTTAGGAGCGGGTCCTTACAATGAGCAGTTCTTC	CASSLGAGPYNEQFF
TRBV6-5	TRBJ2-5	-	-	TGTGCCAGCAGTTACGGCCGAAGTGTCAGAAAAGAGACCCAGTACTTC	CASSYGRSVRKETQYF
TRBV19	TRBJ2-7	few	-	TGTGCCAGTAGTATAGTAACAGGGCCGTCCTACGAGCAGTACTTC	CASSIVTGPSYEQYF
TRBV9	TRBJ2-1	-	TRBD2	TGTGCCAGCACCCCGGGGGGAAGAGGGAGATTCTCCTACAATGAGCAGTTCTTC	CASTPGGRGRFSYNEQFF
TRBV15	TRBJ2-7	-	-	TGTGCCACCAGCAGAGACAGTGCCGCCTACGAGCAGTACTTC	CATSRDSAAYEQYF
TRBV27	TRBJ2-6	once	TRBD1	TGTGCCAGCAGTTTTGGGACAGGGGGCTCCGGGGCCAACGTCCTGACTTTC	CASSFGTGGSGANVLTF
TRBV27	TRBJ2-2	-	TRBD2	TGTGCCAGCAGTTTACTAGCGGGAGTGGACGGGGAGCTGTTTTTT	CASSLLAGVDGELFF
TRBV5-4	TRBJ1-1	-	TRBD1	TGTGCCAGCACTTCCTCCCAGGGGGGGAACACTGAAGCTTTCTTT	CASTSSQGGNTEAFF
TRBV2	TRBJ1-2	-	-	TGTGCCAGCCGTCGCGGCGGGGGTTATTTGGTCGGCTACACCTTC	CASRRGGGYLVGYTF
TRBV10-3	TRBJ1-1	few	TRBD1	TGTGCCATCAGCGTAGACAGGGTTTGGACTGAAGCTTTCTTT	CAISVDRVWTEAFF
TRBV7-9	TRBJ1-2	-	-	TGTGCCAGCAGCTTCGTCGAAGCCGTCTATGGCTACACCTTC	CASSFVEAVYGYTF
TRBV9	TRBJ2-5	-	TRBD2	TGTGCCAGCAGCGTACAAAGCGGGGGGGCGGCTCAAGAGACCCAGTACTTC	CASSVQSGGAAQETQYF
TRBV9	TRBJ2-5	-	-	TGTGCCAGCAGCGTAGCGGGAAGGGCGGTCGAGACCCAGTACTTC	CASSVAGRAVETQYF
TRBV6-5	TRBJ2-7	few	TRBD1	TGTGCCAGCAGTTTGGGACAGGGTATTTTTTATGACGAGCAGTACTTC	CASSLGQGIFYDEQYF
TRBV27	TRBJ1-2	-	TRBD1	TGTGCCAGCAGTTTATCCGGGACAGGGGTTGTTGGCTACACCTTC	CASSLSGTGVVGYTF
TRBV7-9	TRBJ1-2	-	TRBD1	TGTGCCAGCGGAGGACAGGGGGATTATGGCTACACCTTC	CASGGQGDYGYTF
TRBV7-8	TRBJ2-4	-	-	TGTGCCAGCAGTACAATGCCAGCCAAAAACATTCAGTACTTC	CASSTMPAKNIQYF
TRBV7-8	TRBJ2-7	once	TRBD2	TGTGCCAGCAGCTTGAAGACTAGCGGGCGGAGACACGAGCAGTACTTC	CASSLKTSGRRHEQYF
TRBV7-2	TRBJ2-7	-	-	TGTGCCAGCAGCCCCGACACAGGCTCCTACGAGCAGTACTTC	CASSPDTGSYEQYF
TRBV14	TRBJ2-2	-	-	TGTGCCAGCAGCCAAGGATGGACTACCGGGGAGCTGTTTTTT	CASSQGWTTGELFF
TRBV2	TRBJ1-2	once	-	TGTGCCAGCAGTGAAGCATGGGGGCTAAGTGGCTACACCTTC	CASSEAWGLSGYTF
TRBV10-3	TRBJ2-1	once	TRBD2	TGTGCCATCAGTGGGGGACTAGCGAACAATGAGCAGTTCTTC	CAISGGLANNEQFF
TRBV12-5	TRBJ1-3	-	-	TGTGCTAGTGACTCGGACAGCTGGTCTGGAAACACCATATATTTT	CASDSDSWSGNTIYF
TRBV6-5	TRBJ1-1	-	TRBD1	TGTGCCAGCAGTTACTCAGGTGGTGGGACAGGCGATGAAGCTTTCTTT	CASSYSGGGTGDEAFF
TRBV18	TRBJ2-1	-	TRBD2	TGTGCCAGCTCACTAGCGGGAGGATACAATGAGCAGTTCTTC	CASSLAGGYNEQFF
TRBV5-8	TRBJ1-3	-	-	TGTGCCAGCAGCTTGACAGGGTCTGGTGGAAACACCATATATTTT	CASSLTGSGGNTIYF
TRBV28	TRBJ2-1	once	TRBD1	TGTGCCAGCAGTTTATGGGACAGGGACTCCTACAATGAGCAGTTCTTC	CASSLWDRDSYNEQFF
TRBV6-5	TRBJ2-7	-	TRBD1	TGTGCCAGCAGTATTGACAGGGGAGGAACCTACGAGCAGTACTTC	CASSIDRGGTYEQYF
TRBV4-1	TRBJ2-1	-	TRBD2	TGCGCCAGCAGTCTTAGCGGGGGCTACAATGAGCAGTTCTTC	CASSLSGGYNEQFF
TRBV7-6	TRBJ2-5	-	-	TGTGCCAGCAGCTTACAAACTAACCAGCAAGAGACCCAGTACTTC	CASSLQTNQQETQYF
TRBV4-2	TRBJ2-5	-	TRBD1	TGTGCCAGCAGCCAAGGAGGGCAGGGGGCTGGGGAGACCCAGTACTTC	CASSQGGQGAGETQYF